These T cell receptor beta chains were read from a single sample in a study of vaccination and CD4 T cells after COVID-19. MiXCR, applied by TCRdb to the PCR reads, yields one record per CDR3 protein. The sample holds approximately 10,000 distinct CDR3 sequences; more than 35% are singletons and the top ten take 34%. The antigens of these receptors remain unknown. What was sequenced was CD4+ T cells from blood, cultured in vitro. Receptors were obtained from a human donor who had recovered from COVID-19. Both conserved end residues are part of each CDR3. The order of the fields is clone size, V gene, J gene, D gene, CDR3 protein, CDR3 DNA. D genes are given only for firm matches. Rows may omit the clone size; those that give it use once, few, many or a size class.

>NA|TRBV7-2|TRBJ1-1|NA
CASSENSLRDVNTEAFF
TGTGCCAGCAGCGAGAACAGTTTGAGGGACGTGAACACTGAAGCTTTCTTT
>few|TRBV10-3|TRBJ1-3|NA
CAISESAGNTIYF
TGTGCCATCAGTGAGTCGGCTGGAAACACCATATATTTT
>NA|TRBV27|TRBJ2-1|TRBD1
CATKGQGPSGGSYNEQFF
TGTGCCACCAAGGGACAGGGCCCCTCTGGGGGCTCCTACAATGAGCAGTTCTTC
>NA|TRBV6-1|TRBJ1-3|NA
CASTRAEPNTIYF
TGTGCCAGCACCCGGGCAGAACCGAACACCATATATTTT
>NA|TRBV19|TRBJ1-5|TRBD1
CASSGDTGVASQPQHF
TGTGCCAGTAGTGGGGACACAGGGGTAGCTTCTCAGCCCCAGCATTTT
>NA|TRBV18|TRBJ1-2|NA
CASSQYISDSSRYGYTF
TGTGCCAGCTCCCAGTATATCTCTGACTCTTCCCGTTATGGCTACACCTTC
>NA|TRBV10-3|TRBJ2-7|TRBD2
CAISGGSDEQYF
TGTGCCATCAGCGGGGGGTCCGACGAGCAGTACTTC
>NA|TRBV12-3/TRBV12-4|TRBJ1-6|NA
CASSLNFLGNSPLHF
TGTGCCAGCAGTTTAAATTTCTTAGGAAATTCACCCCTCCACTTT
>NA|TRBV4-1|TRBJ1-5|NA
CASSQGVRGGPAQPQHF
TGCGCCAGCAGCCAAGGGGTGCGAGGGGGGCCGGCTCAGCCCCAGCATTTT
>once|TRBV4-1|TRBJ1-1|TRBD1
CASTKTGTATNTEAFF
TGCGCCAGCACAAAAACCGGGACAGCGACGAACACTGAAGCTTTCTTT
>NA|TRBV12-3/TRBV12-4|TRBJ2-3|NA
CASSLYRDFTYRLNVKTQDTQYF
TGTGCCAGCAGCCTCTATCGGGACTTCACATACCGACTCAACGTCAAGACCCAAGATACGCAGTATTTT
>NA|TRBV2|TRBJ2-3|TRBD2
CASSGLAGEVGTQYF
TGTGCCAGCAGTGGATTAGCGGGGGAGGTAGGGACGCAGTATTTT
>NA|TRBV6-1|TRBJ2-2|TRBD1
CASSGQGTGELFF
TGTGCCAGCAGTGGACAGGGAACCGGGGAGCTGTTTTTT
>few|TRBV6-1|TRBJ2-5|NA
CASSVGGTLQETQYF
TGTGCCAGCAGTGTAGGCGGAACACTGCAAGAGACCCAGTACTTC
>NA|TRBV7-8|TRBJ1-2|NA
CASSLVRVGAGYTF
TGTGCCAGCAGCTTAGTCAGGGTAGGAGCTGGCTACACCTTC
>few|TRBV6-1|TRBJ2-3|TRBD2
CASSGGVGTDTQYF
TGTGCCAGCAGCGGGGGGGTTGGGACAGATACGCAGTATTTT
>NA|TRBV11-3|TRBJ2-1|NA
CASSLVLAGSEQFF
TGTGCCAGCAGCTTAGTTTTAGCAGGGAGTGAGCAGTTCTTC
>NA|TRBV5-1|TRBJ1-5|NA
CASSSDGNQPQHF
TGCGCCAGCAGCTCGGACGGGAATCAGCCCCAGCATTTT
>NA|TRBV2|TRBJ1-1|NA
CASSARGVGGGTEAFF
TGTGCCAGCAGTGCCCGAGGGGTGGGGGGCGGAACTGAAGCTTTCTTT
>NA|TRBV6-4|TRBJ2-2|NA
CASSDSGRLTGELFF
TGTGCCAGCAGTGACTCGGGGCGATTGACCGGGGAGCTGTTTTTT
>few|TRBV20-1|TRBJ1-2|NA
CSARVSLNYGYTF
TGCAGTGCTAGAGTGTCCCTAAACTATGGCTACACCTTC